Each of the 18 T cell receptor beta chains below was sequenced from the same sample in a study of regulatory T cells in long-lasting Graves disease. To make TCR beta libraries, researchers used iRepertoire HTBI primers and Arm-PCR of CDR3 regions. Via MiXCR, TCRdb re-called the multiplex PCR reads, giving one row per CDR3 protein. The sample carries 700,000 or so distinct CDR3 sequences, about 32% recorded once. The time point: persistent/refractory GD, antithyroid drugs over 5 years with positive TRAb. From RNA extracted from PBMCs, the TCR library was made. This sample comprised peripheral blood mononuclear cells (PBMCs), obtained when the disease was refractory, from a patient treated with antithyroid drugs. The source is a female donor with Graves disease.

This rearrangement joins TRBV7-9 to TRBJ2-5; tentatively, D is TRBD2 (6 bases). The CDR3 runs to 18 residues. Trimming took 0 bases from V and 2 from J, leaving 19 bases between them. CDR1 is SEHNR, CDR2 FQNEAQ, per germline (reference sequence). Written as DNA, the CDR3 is TGTGCCAGCAGCTTAGCGCGTCTGGCTTTAGCGGAGCAAGAGACCCAGTACTTC. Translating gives CASSLARLALAEQETQYF.

The CDR3 here is CSVVPAGETLYEQYF. The CDR3 coding sequence is TGCAGCGTTGTCCCAGCCGGGGAGACCCTCTACGAGCAGTACTTC. The genes are TRBV29-1 and TRBJ2-7; maybe TRBD2 (5 bases). CDR3 length equals 15 residues. Per germline, CDR1 SQVTM and CDR2 ANQGSEA. Trimming removed 4 bases from V and 3 bases from J, with 19 bases in between.

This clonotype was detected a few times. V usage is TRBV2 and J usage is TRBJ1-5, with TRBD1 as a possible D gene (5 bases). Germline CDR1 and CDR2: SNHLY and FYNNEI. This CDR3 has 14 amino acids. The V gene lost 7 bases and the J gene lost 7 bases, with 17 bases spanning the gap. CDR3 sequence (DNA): TGTGCCAGCACCGGCGACAGCCCCGGGCAGCCCCAGCATTTT. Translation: CASTGDSPGQPQHF.

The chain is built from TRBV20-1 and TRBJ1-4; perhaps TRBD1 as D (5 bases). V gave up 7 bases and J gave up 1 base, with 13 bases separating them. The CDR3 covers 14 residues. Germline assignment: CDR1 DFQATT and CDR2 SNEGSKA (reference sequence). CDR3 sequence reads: CSVGGGGTNEKLFF. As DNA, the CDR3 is TGCAGTGTGGGGGGAGGTGGAACTAATGAAAAACTGTTTTTT.

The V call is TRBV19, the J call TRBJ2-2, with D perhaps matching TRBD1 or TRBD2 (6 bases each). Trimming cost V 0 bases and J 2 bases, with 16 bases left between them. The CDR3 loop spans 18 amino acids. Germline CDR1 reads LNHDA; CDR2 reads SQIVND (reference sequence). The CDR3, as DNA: TGTGCCAGTAGTATAGATCGGGGGCTAGCGATAAACACCGGGGAGCTGTTTTTT. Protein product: CASSIDRGLAINTGELFF.

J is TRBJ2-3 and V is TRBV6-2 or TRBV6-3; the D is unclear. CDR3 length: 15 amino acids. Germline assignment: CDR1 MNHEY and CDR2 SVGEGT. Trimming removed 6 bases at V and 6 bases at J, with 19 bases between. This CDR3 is CASSTLGPGPDTQYF. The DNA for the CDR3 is TGTGCCAGCAGCACCCTCGGCCCGGGCCCCGATACGCAGTATTTT.

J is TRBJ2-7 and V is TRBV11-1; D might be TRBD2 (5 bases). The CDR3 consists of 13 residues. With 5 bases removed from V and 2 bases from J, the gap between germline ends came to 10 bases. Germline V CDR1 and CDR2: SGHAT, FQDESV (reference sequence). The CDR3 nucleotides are TGTGCCAGCAGCCGTGAGCGGACCTACGAGCAGTACTTC. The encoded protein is CASSRERTYEQYF.

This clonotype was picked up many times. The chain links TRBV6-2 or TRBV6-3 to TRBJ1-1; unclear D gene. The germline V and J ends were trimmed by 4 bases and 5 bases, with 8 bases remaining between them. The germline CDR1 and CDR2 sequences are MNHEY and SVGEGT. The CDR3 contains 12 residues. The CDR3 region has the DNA TGTGCCAGCAGTTCCCAATGGACTGAAGCTTTCTTT. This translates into CASSSQWTEAFF.

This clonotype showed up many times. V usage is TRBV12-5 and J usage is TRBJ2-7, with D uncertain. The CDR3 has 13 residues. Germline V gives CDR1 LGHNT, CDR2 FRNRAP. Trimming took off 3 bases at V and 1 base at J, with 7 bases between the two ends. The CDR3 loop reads CASGFVRSYEQYF. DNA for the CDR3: TGTGCTAGTGGTTTTGTGCGGTCCTACGAGCAGTACTTC.

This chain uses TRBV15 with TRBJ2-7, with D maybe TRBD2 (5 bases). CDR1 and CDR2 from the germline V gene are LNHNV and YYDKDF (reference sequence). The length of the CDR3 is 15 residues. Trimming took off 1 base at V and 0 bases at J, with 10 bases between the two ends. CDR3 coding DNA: TGTGCCACCAGCAGAGCCAGCGGCCGCTCCTACGAGCAGTACTTC. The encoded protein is CATSRASGRSYEQYF.

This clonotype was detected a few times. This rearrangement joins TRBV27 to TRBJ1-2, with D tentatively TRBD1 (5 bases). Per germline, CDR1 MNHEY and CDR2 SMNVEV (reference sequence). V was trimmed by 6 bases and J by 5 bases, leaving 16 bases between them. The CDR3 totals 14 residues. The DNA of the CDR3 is TGTGCCAGCAGAATCGGACTGGGGCCATATGGCTACACCTTC. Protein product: CASRIGLGPYGYTF.

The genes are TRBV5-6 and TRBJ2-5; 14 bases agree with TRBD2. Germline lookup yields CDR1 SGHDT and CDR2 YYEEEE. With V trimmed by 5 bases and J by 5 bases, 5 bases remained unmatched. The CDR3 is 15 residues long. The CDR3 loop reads CASRGLAGVGETQYF. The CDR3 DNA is TGTGCCAGCAGGGGACTAGCGGGAGTGGGCGAGACCCAGTACTTC.

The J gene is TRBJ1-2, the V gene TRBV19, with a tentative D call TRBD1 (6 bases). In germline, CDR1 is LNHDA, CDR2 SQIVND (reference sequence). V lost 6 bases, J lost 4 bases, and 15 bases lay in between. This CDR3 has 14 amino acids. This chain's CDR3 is CASRNRQESYGYTF. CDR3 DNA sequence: TGTGCCAGTAGAAACAGACAGGAAAGCTATGGCTACACCTTC. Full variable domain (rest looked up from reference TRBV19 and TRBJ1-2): DGGITQSPKYLFRKEGQNVTLSCEQNLNHDAMYWYRQDPGQGLRLIYYSQIVNDFQKGDIAEGYSVSREKKESFPLTVTSAQKNPTAFYLCASRNRQESYGYTFGSGTRLTVV.

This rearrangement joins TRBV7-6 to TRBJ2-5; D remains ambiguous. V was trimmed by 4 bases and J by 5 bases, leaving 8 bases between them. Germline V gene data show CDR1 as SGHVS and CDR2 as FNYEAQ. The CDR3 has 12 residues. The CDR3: CASSSVSETQYF. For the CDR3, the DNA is TGTGCCAGCAGCTCCGTATCGGAGACCCAGTACTTC.

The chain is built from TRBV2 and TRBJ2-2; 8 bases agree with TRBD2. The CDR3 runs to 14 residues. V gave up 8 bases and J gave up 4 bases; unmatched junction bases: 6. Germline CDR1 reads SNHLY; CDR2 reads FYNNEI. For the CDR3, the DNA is TGTGCCAGCGTGGGCGGGAGGAGCACCGGGGAGCTGTTTTTT. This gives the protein CASVGGRSTGELFF.

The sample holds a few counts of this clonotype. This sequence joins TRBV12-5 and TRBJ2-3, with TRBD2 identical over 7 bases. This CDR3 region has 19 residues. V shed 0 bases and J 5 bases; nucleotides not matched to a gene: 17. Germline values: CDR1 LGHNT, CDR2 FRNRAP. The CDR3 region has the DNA TGTGCTAGTGGTTTGGTACAAGTCTTGCGGGAGCACCCCGGAGATACGCAGTATTTT. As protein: CASGLVQVLREHPGDTQYF.

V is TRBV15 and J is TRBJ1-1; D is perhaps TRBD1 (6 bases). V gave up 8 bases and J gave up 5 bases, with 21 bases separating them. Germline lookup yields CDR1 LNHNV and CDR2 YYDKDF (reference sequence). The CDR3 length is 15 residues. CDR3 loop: CATGSTGYFQTEAFF. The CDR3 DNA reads TGTGCCACCGGCTCGACAGGTTACTTTCAAACTGAAGCTTTCTTT.

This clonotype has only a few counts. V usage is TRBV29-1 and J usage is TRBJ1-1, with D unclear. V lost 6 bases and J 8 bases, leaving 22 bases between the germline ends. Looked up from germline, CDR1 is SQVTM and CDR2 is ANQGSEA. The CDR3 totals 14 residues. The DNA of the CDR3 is TGCAGCGTCCCCCATAGGACTGTCGGGGAAGAAGCTTTCTTT. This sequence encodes CSVPHRTVGEEAFF.